This section outlines one TCR beta chain sequence together with its context. What it recognizes is unknown. The entry originates in a study of T-cell reconstitution after alpha-beta-depleted transplantation in children. Study-level findings and limits: Some patients' high day-60 TCRbeta diversity was traced to surviving recipient T cells and thymic progenitors. By about two months after transplant, alpha-beta T cells reportedly arose from several hundred graft clones that had expanded.

Unique molecular identifiers were incorporated during preparation of the TCRbeta library. Each CDR3 protein is one row after TCRdb ran MiXCR on the PCR reads. Altogether fewer than 550,000 distinct CDR3 sequences are present, over 10% being singletons, with the ten largest covering roughly 15%. Germline CDR1 and CDR2: SGHDT and YYEEEE. The CDR3 has 12 amino acids. Trimming removed 4 bases from V and 4 bases from J, with 8 bases in between. Sequences were derived from PBMCs, mostly from graft donor cells, sampled 180 days after TCRalphabeta/CD19-depleted stem cell transplant. The chain is built from TRBV5-6 and TRBJ2-5; the D is unclear. The origin of this receptor is a female patient aged 2-15 years who had a stem cell transplant for aplastic anemia, so the T cells may come from the graft donor. CDR3 coding DNA: TGTGCCAGCAGCGTGGGGTTAGAGACCCAGTACTTC. Its protein is CASSVGLETQYF.